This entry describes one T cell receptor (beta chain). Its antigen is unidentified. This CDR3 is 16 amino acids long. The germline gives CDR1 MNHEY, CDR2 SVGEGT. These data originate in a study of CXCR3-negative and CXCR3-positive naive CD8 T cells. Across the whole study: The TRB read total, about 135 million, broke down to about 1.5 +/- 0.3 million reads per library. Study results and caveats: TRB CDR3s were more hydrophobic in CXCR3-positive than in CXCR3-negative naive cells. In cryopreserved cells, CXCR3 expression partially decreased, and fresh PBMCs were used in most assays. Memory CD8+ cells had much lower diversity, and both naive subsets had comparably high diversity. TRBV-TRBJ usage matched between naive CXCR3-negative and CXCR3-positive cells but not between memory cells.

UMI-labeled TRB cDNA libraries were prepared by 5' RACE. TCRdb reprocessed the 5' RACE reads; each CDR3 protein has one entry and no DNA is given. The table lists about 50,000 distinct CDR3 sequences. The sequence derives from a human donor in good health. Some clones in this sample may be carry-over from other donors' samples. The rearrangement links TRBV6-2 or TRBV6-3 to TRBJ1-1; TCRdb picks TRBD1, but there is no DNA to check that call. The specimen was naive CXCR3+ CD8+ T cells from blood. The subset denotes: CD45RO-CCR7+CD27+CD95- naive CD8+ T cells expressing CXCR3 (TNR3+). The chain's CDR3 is CASSYLQGAANTEAFF.